This note documents a single T cell receptor beta chain sequence. Its antigen is currently unknown. The sample is drawn from a study of shared clonotypes between healthy human individuals. Whole-study results and caveats: Shared clonotypes: about 4.6% naive CD4, around 3.5% naive CD8, about 2.2% memory CD4, under 0.45% memory CD8.

Sequencing was performed with immunoSEQ multiplex PCR; in TCRdb, only in-frame clones are kept and a portion is missing. The sample lists hundreds of thousands of clones; around 97% were seen once. The CDR3 extends over 14 amino acids. Germline loops: CDR1 MRHNA, CDR2 SNTAGT. Trimming took 1 base from V and 2 from J, leaving 9 bases between them. The J gene is TRBJ2-7, the V gene TRBV6-4, with a weak D call TRBD1 (6 bases). The TCR comes from a woman aged 25 to 39 in good health. The sequenced sample consisted of naive CD4+ T cells sorted from blood. Indicated subset: CD45RA+ positively selected. The CDR3 here is CASSDLTGAYEQYF. CDR3 bases: TGTGCCAGCAGTGACTTGACAGGAGCCTACGAGCAGTACTTC.